These 32 T cell receptor beta chains share one sample of origin, sequenced in a study of T cells in localized non-small cell lung cancer. Sequencing used immunoSEQ multiplex PCR; TCRdb keeps in-frame clones, though not all of them. The table shows about 70,000 clones, with 70% to 85% occurring only once. This specimen consisted of peripheral blood, obtained before any cancer treatment. The receptors were sampled from a female donor over 55 with stage I lung adenocarcinoma.

Of note for this clone: Other DNA variants within this sample encode the same CDR3. This chain links TRBV7-2 with TRBJ1-2; maybe TRBD1 (5 bases). The CDR3 has 14 residues. Germline V gives CDR1 SGHTA, CDR2 FQGNSA. The V and J ends lost 1 base and 2 bases respectively, with 8 bases between them. The CDR3 here is CASSLGGANYGYTF. As DNA, the CDR3 is TGTGCCAGCAGCTTAGGTGGGGCAAACTATGGCTACACCTTC.

This rearrangement joins TRBV5-1 to TRBJ2-3; the D gene is possibly TRBD1 (5 bases). Germline V lookup: CDR1 SGHRS, CDR2 YFSETQ. CDR3 length: 15 amino acids. V lost 2 bases to trimming and J lost 0 bases, with 10 bases between them. The CDR3 DNA sequence: TGCGCCAGCAGCTTATACGACAGTAGCACAGATACGCAGTATTTT. It encodes CASSLYDSSTDTQYF.

Only a few counts were recorded for this clone. The rearrangement joins TRBV9 to TRBJ1-5; D remains ambiguous. The V and J ends lost 2 bases and 4 bases respectively, with 4 bases between them. Germline loops: CDR1 SGDLS, CDR2 YYNGEE. This CDR3 region has 12 residues. CDR3 nucleotide sequence: TGTGCCAGCAGCGTTGGGAATCAGCCCCAGCATTTT. It translates to CASSVGNQPQHF.

CDR3 residues: CASSYSRGGYEQYF. DNA of the CDR3: TGTGCCAGCAGTTACTCGAGAGGGGGATACGAGCAGTACTTC. The chain employs TRBV6-5 and TRBJ2-7; maybe TRBD1 (6 bases). This CDR3 contains 14 residues. Germline loops: CDR1 MNHEY, CDR2 SVGAGI. The V end was cut by 0 bases, the J end by 4 bases, with 10 bases between.

About this clone itself: Its ends do not fully match the called genes, so a read error is possible. The genes are TRBV4-2 and TRBJ2-7; the D is unclear. The germline gives CDR1 LGHNA, CDR2 YNFKEQ. This CDR3 region has 14 residues. This chain's CDR3 is CASSQVTHHYGQYF. Written as DNA, the CDR3 is TGTGCCAGCAGCCAAGTTACGCACCACTACGGGCAGTACTTC.

This chain joins TRBV7-3 and TRBJ1-6; no clear D gene. V gave up 0 bases and J gave up 7 bases, with 10 bases separating them. CDR3 size: 15 residues. Germline CDR1 reads SGHTA; CDR2 reads FQGTGA. The CDR3 region is CASSLTVASNSPLHF. The CDR3, as DNA: TGTGCCAGCAGCTTAACTGTGGCGAGCAATTCACCCCTCCACTTT.

The chain joins TRBV4-1 to TRBJ1-2, with 7 bases identical to TRBD1. The germline CDR1 and CDR2 sequences are MGHRA and YSYEKL. The CDR3 is made up of 14 amino acids. V shed 0 bases and J 8 bases; nucleotides not matched to a gene: 6. This CDR3 reads CASSQDPQGPGYTF. The CDR3 DNA is TGCGCCAGCAGCCAAGATCCACAGGGGCCCGGCTACACCTTC.

This rearrangement joins TRBV7-2 to TRBJ1-3; TRBD1 matches at 7 bases. This CDR3 has 15 residues. The V and J ends lost 4 bases and 4 bases, in that order; junction bases with no gene match: 7. CDR1 is SGHTA, CDR2 FQGNSA, per germline. CDR3 DNA: TGTGCCAGCAGCTCATACAGGGGACTCGGAAACACCATATATTTT. Protein product: CASSSYRGLGNTIYF.

Judged by abundance, this clone is medium-sized (0.01 to 0.1%). This chain joins TRBV10-2 and TRBJ1-3, with D uncertain. Between the trimmed V and J ends, which lost 0 bases and 1 base, there was a span of 7 bases. The germline CDR1 and CDR2 sequences are WSHSY and SAAADI. CDR3 size: 15 residues. The CDR3 DNA reads TGCGCCAGCAGTGAGTCGAGGACGTCTGGAAACACCATATATTTT. Residues: CASSESRTSGNTIYF.

The chain is built from TRBV4-1 and TRBJ1-3; D is possibly TRBD1 (5 bases). This CDR3 contains 16 residues. Looked up from germline, CDR1 is MGHRA and CDR2 is YSYEKL. V was clipped by 1 base and J by 0 bases, with 10 bases between them. CDR3 sequence reads: CASSQGPDNSGNTIYF. For the CDR3, the DNA is TGCGCCAGCAGCCAAGGACCGGACAACTCTGGAAACACCATATATTTT.

This chain links TRBV5-8 with TRBJ2-7; D call uncertain. CDR1 is SGHTS, CDR2 YDEGEE, per germline. CDR3 length: 11 residues. Trimming took 0 bases from V and 3 from J, leaving 1 base between them. This CDR3 is CASSLGYEQYF. In DNA, the CDR3 is TGTGCCAGCAGCTTGGGCTACGAGCAGTACTTC. Based on the CDR3 plus reference TRBV5-8 and TRBJ2-7, the full variable domain is EAGVTQSPTHLIKTRGQQATLRCSPISGHTSVYWYQQALGLGLQFLLWYDEGEERNRGNFPPRFSGRQFPNYSSELNVNALELEDSALYLCASSLGYEQYFGPGTRLTVT.

The chain couples TRBV27 to TRBJ1-6; possible D gene TRBD1, 5 bases. The CDR3 is made up of 16 amino acids. Germline CDR1 reads MNHEY; CDR2 reads SMNVEV (reference sequence). The V and J ends lost 6 bases and 2 bases respectively, with 14 bases between them. The CDR3 region is CASRSGWGAYNSPLHF. As DNA, the CDR3 is TGTGCCAGCAGGTCGGGATGGGGGGCCTATAATTCACCCCTCCACTTT.

This clone was seen only a few times. The chain carries TRBV28 and TRBJ2-7; unclear D gene. Germline CDR1 is MDHEN and CDR2 is SYDVKM. The CDR3 is made up of 13 amino acids. Trimming took off 11 bases at V and 3 bases at J, with 17 bases between the two ends. The CDR3 nucleotides are TGTGCCTCCCGTCCCGTACTCATCTACGAGCAGTACTTC. Translation: CASRPVLIYEQYF.

CDR3 amino acids: CASSSYRGRLPYHEQYF. DNA of the CDR3: TGTGCCAGCAGTTCATACAGGGGGCGTCTTCCATATCACGAGCAGTACTTC. The rearrangement links TRBV27 to TRBJ2-7, with 9 bases that match TRBD1. CDR1 is MNHEY and CDR2 is SMNVEV in the germline V gene (reference sequence). V lost 4 bases, J lost 5 bases, and 15 bases stayed unmatched. This CDR3 has 17 residues.

V usage is TRBV5-1 and J usage is TRBJ2-3, with 7 nucleotides matching TRBD1. J gave up 4 bases and V 4 bases, and 24 bases lay outside the gene matches. Germline V gene data show CDR1 as SGHRS and CDR2 as YFSETQ. The CDR3 totals 20 residues. Here the CDR3 reads CASSRNRGAGAALTADTQYF. The CDR3, as DNA: TGCGCCAGCAGCAGAAACAGGGGTGCTGGGGCGGCCTTAACGGCAGATACGCAGTATTTT.

This CDR3 is CASSPWRTSDITDTQYF. The CDR3 DNA follows: TGTGCCAGCAGCCCTTGGAGGACTAGCGACATCACAGATACGCAGTATTTT. The V gene is TRBV11-3, the J gene TRBJ2-3; 9 bases are a match to TRBD2. The CDR3 loop spans 17 amino acids. Germline CDR1 SGHNT, CDR2 YENEEA. V dropped 5 bases and J dropped 2; count of bases not matched to a gene: 11.

The chain has TRBV18 and TRBJ2-2; no reliable D call. Germline CDR1 and CDR2: KGHSH and LQKENI. V was shortened by 2 bases and J by 2 bases, with 6 bases between the two germline ends. CDR3 size: 14 residues. CDR3 nucleotide sequence: TGTGCCAGCTCACCAGACTTAAACACCGGGGAGCTGTTTTTT. This codes for CASSPDLNTGELFF.

This clone showed up just a few times. The V and J genes are TRBV2 and TRBJ2-1; a weak D match, TRBD1 (5 bases). Per the germline V gene, CDR1 is SNHLY and CDR2 is FYNNEI. This CDR3 has 14 amino acids. V was cut by 3 bases and J by 4 bases, with 10 bases left in between. CDR3 nucleotides: TGTGCCAGCAGTGAGTTGGGGCTTTACAATGAGCAGTTCTTC. This translates into CASSELGLYNEQFF. The full variable domain, completed using reference TRBV2 and TRBJ2-1, is EPEVTQTPSHQVTQMGQEVILRCVPISNHLYFYWYRQILGQKVEFLVSFYNNEISEKSEIFDDQFSVERPDGSNFTLKIRSTKLEDSAMYFCASSELGLYNEQFFGPGTRLTVL.

Regarding this clone: Other DNA sequences of this sample code for an identical CDR3. The V call is TRBV27, the J call TRBJ1-2; 8 bases match TRBD1. Germline-derived CDR1 and CDR2 are MNHEY and SMNVEV (reference sequence). The CDR3 contains 14 residues. V shed 3 bases, J shed 7 bases, and the junction held 7 bases outside the gene matches. The CDR3 here is CASSLGQGAGGYTF. The CDR3 nucleotides read TGTGCCAGCAGTTTGGGGCAGGGGGCTGGTGGCTACACCTTC.

V gene TRBV5-1 combines with J gene TRBJ2-5, with no clear D. The J call may not be correct, given that the DNA end is closer to TRBJ2-7. Germline CDR1 is SGHRS and CDR2 is YFSETQ. The CDR3 sequence is 16 residues long. CDR3 coding DNA: TGCGCCAGCAGCTTGCTGGGCCACCCGAGCTCCTACGAGCAGTACTTC. This codes for CASSLLGHPSSYEQYF.

The rearrangement links TRBV28 to TRBJ1-1; D is perhaps TRBD1 (5 bases). The germline CDR1 and CDR2 sequences are MDHEN and SYDVKM. The CDR3 spans 15 residues. V was trimmed by 7 bases and J by 2 bases, leaving 17 bases between them. The CDR3: CASMDPGTFNTEAFF. The CDR3 DNA sequence: TGTGCCAGCATGGATCCGGGGACCTTTAACACTGAAGCTTTCTTT.

The chain recombines TRBV18 with TRBJ2-3; D might be TRBD2 (7 bases). CDR1 is KGHSH and CDR2 is LQKENI in the germline V gene. This CDR3 has 16 residues. Trimming pared 8 bases from V and 5 bases from J, leaving 23 bases between. The CDR3 DNA is TGTGCCAGCCCCGAAAGCTACGGGGGGCCGTTAGATACGCAGTATTTT. Protein: CASPESYGGPLDTQYF.

This chain joins TRBV19 and TRBJ2-3; 9 nucleotides line up with TRBD1. Losses at the gene ends were 4 bases for V and 3 bases for J; bases not matched to a gene: 2. CDR1 and CDR2 (germline): LNHDA, SQIVND (reference sequence). The CDR3 has 14 amino acids. CDR3 amino acids: CASSRDRATDTQYF. CDR3 in DNA: TGTGCCAGTAGTAGGGACAGGGCTACAGATACGCAGTATTTT. Looking up the rest from reference TRBV19 and TRBJ2-3 gives the full variable domain: DGGITQSPKYLFRKEGQNVTLSCEQNLNHDAMYWYRQDPGQGLRLIYYSQIVNDFQKGDIAEGYSVSREKKESFPLTVTSAQKNPTAFYLCASSRDRATDTQYFGPGTRLTVL.

V and J are TRBV21-1 and TRBJ2-7. TRBV21-1 is a recognized pseudogene. The CDR3 is 15 residues long. CDR3: CATTGRDRHSYEQYF. The CDR3 DNA reads as TGTGCCACCACGGGACGGGACCGCCACTCCTACGAGCAGTACTTC.

This chain joins TRBV6-6 and TRBJ1-1; D is uncertain. The V gene lost 6 bases and the J gene lost 2 bases, with 13 bases spanning the gap. CDR1 and CDR2 from the germline V gene are MNHNY and SVGAGI (reference sequence). This CDR3 comprises 14 residues. The CDR3 coding sequence is TGTGCCAGCAGACCGGGCCCCCCTAACACTGAAGCTTTCTTT. Translation: CASRPGPPNTEAFF.

The rearrangement joins TRBV11-1 to TRBJ2-5, with 11 bases that match TRBD2. Germline CDR1 and CDR2: SGHAT and FQDESV (reference sequence). The junction had 4 bases not matched to a gene; V was cut back by 5 bases and J by 2 bases. This CDR3 has 15 residues. As DNA, the CDR3 is TGTGCCAGCAGCGTCGGGACTAGCGGACAAGAGACCCAGTACTTC. Its protein is CASSVGTSGQETQYF. Filled out from reference TRBV11-1 and TRBJ2-5, the complete variable domain reads EAEVAQSPRYKITEKSQAVAFWCDPISGHATLYWYRQILGQGPELLVQFQDESVVDDSQLPKDRFSAERLKGVDSTLKIQPAELGDSAMYLCASSVGTSGQETQYFGPGTRLLVL.

V usage is TRBV5-4 and J usage is TRBJ1-4; a possible D gene is TRBD1 (6 bases). V was trimmed by 0 bases and J by 8 bases, leaving 14 bases between them. CDR1 is SGHNT, CDR2 YYREEE, per germline (reference sequence). CDR3 length equals 15 residues. CDR3 bases: TGTGCCAGCAGCTTGGGGGGGGCAGGAGTCGAAAAACTGTTTTTT. Translating it yields CASSLGGAGVEKLFF.

The rearrangement uses TRBV5-1 and TRBJ1-1, with unresolved D. CDR1 is SGHRS and CDR2 is YFSETQ in the germline V gene. V was clipped by 4 bases and J by 8 bases, with 18 bases between them. This CDR3 region has 14 residues. The CDR3 loop reads CASSQKVGSAEAFF. CDR3 coding DNA: TGCGCCAGCAGCCAGAAGGTCGGCAGCGCAGAAGCTTTCTTT.

The rearrangement links TRBV6-4 to TRBJ2-1, with D perhaps TRBD1 or TRBD2 (5 bases each). CDR1 MRHNA and CDR2 SNTAGT come from the germline V gene. The CDR3 length is 14 residues. V was cut by 4 bases and J by 4 bases, with 11 bases left in between. The DNA of the CDR3 is TGTGCCAGCAGTGTCACCGGGGCATACAATGAGCAGTTCTTC. Translating it yields CASSVTGAYNEQFF.

The chain recombines TRBV7-2 with TRBJ2-1; 10 bases are shared with TRBD1. Germline CDR1 reads SGHTA; CDR2 reads FQGNSA. The V and J ends lost 4 bases and 5 bases, in that order; junction bases with no gene match: 11. The CDR3 length is 17 residues. The CDR3 DNA reads as TGTGCCAGCAGCTCCCGCGTGGGGACAGGGGTGAACAATGAGCAGTTCTTC. Its translation is CASSSRVGTGVNNEQFF.

Here the CDR3 reads CASSLSSGRGYTF. DNA for the CDR3: TGTGCCAGCAGCCTATCTTCGGGACGGGGCTACACCTTC. The chain has TRBV7-8 and TRBJ1-2; D perhaps matches TRBD1 (5 bases). The germline CDR1 and CDR2 sequences are SGHVS and FQNEAQ. This CDR3 is 13 amino acids long. Trimming took off 5 bases at V and 8 bases at J, with 15 bases between the two ends.

The chain is built from TRBV12-5 and TRBJ1-2; 8 nucleotides align to TRBD1. The germline V gene encodes CDR1 LGHNT and CDR2 FRNRAP. Trimming at V came to 6 bases and at J to 6 bases, leaving 9 bases not matched to a gene. The CDR3 spans 14 residues. CDR3 in amino acids: CASGSDRGRDGYTF. The CDR3 DNA reads as TGTGCTAGTGGCTCAGACAGGGGAAGAGATGGCTACACCTTC.